Presented here are 3 T cell receptor beta chains from one specimen sequenced in a study of PD-1 blockade in classical Hodgkin lymphoma (dated by TCRdb to between 2020 and 2021). The sample's time point, from its label and the paper: cycle 2 day 1 (C2D1) of nivolumab. Relapse after autologous stem cell transplantation had occurred in all trial patients, and cohorts A, B and C were distinguished by prior brentuximab vedotin exposure. Library creation used the immunoSEQ multiplex PCR assay. The table comes from immuneACCESS by way of TCRdb, which keeps in-frame sequences with V and J called. Part of the clones is missing from these tables; in studies checked, under half for an unresolved V gene and the rest for unknown reasons. Recorded for this sample are over 15,000 clones; roughly 80% of them occurred a single time. The ten largest clones capture 25% to 35% of the sample. The sequencing here drew on peripheral blood mononuclear cells (PBMCs), taken before the second cycle of nivolumab. Source of these receptors: a human donor with classical Hodgkin lymphoma.

V and J are TRBV28 and TRBJ1-4; 8 nucleotides match TRBD1. The germline V gene has CDR1 MDHEN and CDR2 SYDVKM. The CDR3 extends over 14 amino acids. The junction had 9 bases not matched to a gene; V was cut back by 8 bases and J by 7 bases. CDR3 coding DNA: TGTGCCAGCCACCTTCAGGGGGCGGCTGAAAAACTGTTTTTT. Translating it yields CASHLQGAAEKLFF.

In its sample, this clone was seen once. This chain connects TRBV5-1 to TRBJ2-1; D uncertain. V lost 4 bases and J lost 4, with 9 bases in between. Germline V gene data show CDR1 as SGHRS and CDR2 as YFSETQ. This CDR3 contains 13 residues. CDR3 coding DNA: TGCGCCAGCAGCACCCTCCTTTACAATGAGCAGTTCTTC. Its translation: CASSTLLYNEQFF.

The chain couples TRBV23-1 to TRBJ1-1; a weak D match, TRBD1 (5 bases). TRBV23-1 is flagged as an ORF with uncertain function. V was pared by 4 bases and J by 0 bases, with 12 bases between. The CDR3 covers 15 residues. The chain's CDR3 is CASSLTQGLNTEAFF. In DNA, the CDR3 is TGCGCCAGCAGTCTTACTCAGGGATTGAACACTGAAGCTTTCTTT.